The rows below give T cell receptor beta chains drawn from one sample of a study of cytomegalovirus exposure and HLA in healthy donors. TCRdb's copy holds only in-frame clones and misses some; the assay was immunoSEQ multiplex PCR. The sample carries about 120,000 clones, 60% to 85% recorded once. The specimen was PBMCs. Source of these receptors: a woman between 40 and 55 years old in good health and CMV-seropositive. CDR3s include the opening cysteine and the closing phenylalanine or tryptophan. D genes are given only for firm matches. Size values are once, few and many counts, or a class for expanded clones, and some rows have none.

d_call,clone_size,v_call,j_call,cdr3_aa,cdr3_nt
NA,once,TRBV11-2,TRBJ2-7,CASSLAFGTHSSYEQYF,TGTGCCAGCAGCTTAGCATTCGGGACACACAGCTCCTACGAGCAGTACTTC
NA,NA,TRBV5-4,TRBJ1-1,CASSSQGQDTEAFF,TGTGCCAGCAGCTCCCAGGGGCAGGACACTGAGGCTTTCTTT
TRBD1,NA,TRBV6-5,TRBJ1-1,CASSSSRGWTEAFF,TGTGCCAGCAGTTCGAGCAGGGGGTGGACTGAAGCTTTCTTT
NA,NA,TRBV6-4,TRBJ1-4,CASSDRSATNEKLFF,TGTGCCAGCAGTGACCGCAGCGCAACTAATGAAAAACTGTTTTTT
TRBD1,NA,TRBV6-1,TRBJ2-7,CASRETGKGYEQYF,TGTGCCAGCAGGGAGACAGGGAAGGGCTACGAGCAGTACTTC
NA,once,TRBV30,TRBJ1-3,CAWGGIPGNTIYF,TGTGCCTGGGGAGGGATCCCTGGAAACACCATATATTTT
TRBD2,NA,TRBV29-1,TRBJ2-2,CSVDPGGANTGELFF,TGCAGCGTTGACCCGGGGGGGGCGAACACCGGGGAGCTGTTTTTT
TRBD1,NA,TRBV28,TRBJ1-5,CASSPTGAEQPQHF,TGTGCCAGCAGTCCGACAGGGGCAGAACAGCCCCAGCATTTT
NA,NA,TRBV25-1,TRBJ2-5,CASTLTGQETQYF,TGTGCCAGCACCTTGACAGGTCAAGAGACCCAGTACTTC
NA,NA,TRBV4-3,TRBJ1-6,CASSQGSSTVGNSPLHF,TGCGCCAGCAGCCAAGGAAGTAGCACGGTCGGTAATTCACCCCTCCACTTT
NA,NA,TRBV25-1,TRBJ2-3,CASSESTDTQYF,TGTGCCAGCAGTGAATCAACAGATACGCAGTATTTT
TRBD1,NA,TRBV5-4,TRBJ2-5,CASSQKSGQGETQYF,TGTGCCAGCAGCCAAAAGTCGGGACAGGGGGAGACCCAGTACTTC
TRBD1,NA,TRBV19,TRBJ1-1,CASSNRDRPFTEAFF,TGTGCCAGTAGTAACCGGGACAGGCCTTTCACTGAAGCTTTCTTT
NA,NA,TRBV6-6,TRBJ2-3,CASSSGADTQYF,TGTGCCAGCAGTTCAGGGGCCGATACGCAGTATTTT
NA,NA,TRBV21-1,TRBJ2-7,CASSNRDSSYEQYF,TGTGCCAGCAGCAACCGGGACAGTTCCTACGAGCAGTACTTC
NA,NA,TRBV6-1,TRBJ2-1,CASSEGRGIIHEQFF,TGTGCCAGCAGTGAAGGCAGGGGCATAATACATGAGCAGTTCTTC
NA,NA,TRBV30,TRBJ2-7,CAWSREYEQYF,TGTGCCTGGAGTCGGGAATACGAGCAGTACTTC